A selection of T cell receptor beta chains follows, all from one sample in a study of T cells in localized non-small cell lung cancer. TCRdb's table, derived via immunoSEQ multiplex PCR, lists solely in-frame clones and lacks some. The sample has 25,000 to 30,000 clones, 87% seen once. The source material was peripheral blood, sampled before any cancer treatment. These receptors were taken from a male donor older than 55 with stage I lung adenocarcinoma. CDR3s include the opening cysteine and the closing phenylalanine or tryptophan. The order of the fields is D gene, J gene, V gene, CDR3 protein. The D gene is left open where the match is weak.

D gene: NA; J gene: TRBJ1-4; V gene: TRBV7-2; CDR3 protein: CASSLGQINEKLFF
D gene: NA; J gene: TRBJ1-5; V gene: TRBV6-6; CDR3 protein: CASNTGGPQHF
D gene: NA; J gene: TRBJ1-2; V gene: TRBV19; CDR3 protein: CASSYLRGGYTF
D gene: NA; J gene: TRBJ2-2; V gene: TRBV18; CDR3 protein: CASSPPGQKNTGELFF
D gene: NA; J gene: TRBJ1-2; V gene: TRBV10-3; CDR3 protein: CAISESSGQGYGYTF
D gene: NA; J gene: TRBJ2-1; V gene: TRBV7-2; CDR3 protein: CASSFNHNEQFF
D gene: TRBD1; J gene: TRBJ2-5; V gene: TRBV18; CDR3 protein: CASSPGDRLRSYF
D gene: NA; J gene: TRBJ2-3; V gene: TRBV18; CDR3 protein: CASSPAGSTDTQYF
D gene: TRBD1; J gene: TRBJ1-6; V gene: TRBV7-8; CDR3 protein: CASSDAGTGPVPLHF
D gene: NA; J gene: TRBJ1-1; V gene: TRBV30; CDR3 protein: CAWSVGPTNTEAFF
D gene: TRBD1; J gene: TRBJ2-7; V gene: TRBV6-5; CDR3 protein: CTSSSPGQVSYEQYF
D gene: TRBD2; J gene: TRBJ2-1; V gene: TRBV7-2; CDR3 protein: CASSLFAGENEQFF
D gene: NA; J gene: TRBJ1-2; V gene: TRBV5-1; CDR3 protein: CASSLAAGDGYTF